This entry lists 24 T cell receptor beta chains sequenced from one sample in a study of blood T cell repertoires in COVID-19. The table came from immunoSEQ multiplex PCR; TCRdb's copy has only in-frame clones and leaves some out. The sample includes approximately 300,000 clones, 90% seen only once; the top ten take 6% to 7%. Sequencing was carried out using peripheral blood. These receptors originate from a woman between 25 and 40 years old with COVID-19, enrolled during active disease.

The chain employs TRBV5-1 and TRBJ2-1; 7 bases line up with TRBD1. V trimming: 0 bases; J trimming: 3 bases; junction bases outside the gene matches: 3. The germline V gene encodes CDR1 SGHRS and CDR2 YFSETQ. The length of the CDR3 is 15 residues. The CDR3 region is CASSLEQGLYNEQFF. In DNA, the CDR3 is TGCGCCAGCAGCTTGGAACAGGGGCTCTACAATGAGCAGTTCTTC. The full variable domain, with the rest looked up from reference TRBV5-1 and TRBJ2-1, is KAGVTQTPRYLIKTRGQQVTLSCSPISGHRSVSWYQQTPGQGLQFLFEYFSETQRNKGNFPGRFSGRQFSNSRSEMNVSTLELGDSALYLCASSLEQGLYNEQFFGPGTRLTVL.

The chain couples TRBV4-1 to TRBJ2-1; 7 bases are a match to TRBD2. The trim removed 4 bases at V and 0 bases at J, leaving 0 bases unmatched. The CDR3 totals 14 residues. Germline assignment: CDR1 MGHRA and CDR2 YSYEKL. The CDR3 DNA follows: TGCGCCAGCAGCCCGGGAGGCTCCTACAATGAGCAGTTCTTC. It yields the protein CASSPGGSYNEQFF.

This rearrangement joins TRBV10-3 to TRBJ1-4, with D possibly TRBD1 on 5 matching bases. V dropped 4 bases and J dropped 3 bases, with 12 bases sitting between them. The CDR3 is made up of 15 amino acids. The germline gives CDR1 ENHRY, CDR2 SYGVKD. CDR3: CAISGTIGANEKLFF. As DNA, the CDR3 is TGTGCCATCAGTGGGACAATAGGAGCTAATGAAAAACTGTTTTTT.

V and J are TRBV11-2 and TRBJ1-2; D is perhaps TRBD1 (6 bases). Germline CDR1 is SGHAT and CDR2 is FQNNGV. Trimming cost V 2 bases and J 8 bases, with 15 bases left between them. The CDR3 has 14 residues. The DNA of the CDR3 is TGTGCCAGCAGCTTATCTTACAGGGAAGGAGGCTACACCTTC. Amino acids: CASSLSYREGGYTF.

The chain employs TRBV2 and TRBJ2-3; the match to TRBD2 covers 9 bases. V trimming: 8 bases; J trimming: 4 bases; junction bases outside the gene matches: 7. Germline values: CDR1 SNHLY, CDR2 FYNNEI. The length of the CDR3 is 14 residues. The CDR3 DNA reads TGTGCCAGCCTCATCGGACTAGCGCCAGATACGCAGTATTTT. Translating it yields CASLIGLAPDTQYF.

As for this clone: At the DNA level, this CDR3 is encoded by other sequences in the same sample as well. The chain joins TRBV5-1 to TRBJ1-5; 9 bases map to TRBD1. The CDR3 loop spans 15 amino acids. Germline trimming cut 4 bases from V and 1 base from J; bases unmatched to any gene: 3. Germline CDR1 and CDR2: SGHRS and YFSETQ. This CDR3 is CASSLGQGSNQPQHF. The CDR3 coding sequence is TGCGCCAGCAGCCTGGGACAGGGCAGCAATCAGCCCCAGCATTTT. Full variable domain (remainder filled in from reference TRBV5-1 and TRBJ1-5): KAGVTQTPRYLIKTRGQQVTLSCSPISGHRSVSWYQQTPGQGLQFLFEYFSETQRNKGNFPGRFSGRQFSNSRSEMNVSTLELGDSALYLCASSLGQGSNQPQHFGDGTRLSIL.

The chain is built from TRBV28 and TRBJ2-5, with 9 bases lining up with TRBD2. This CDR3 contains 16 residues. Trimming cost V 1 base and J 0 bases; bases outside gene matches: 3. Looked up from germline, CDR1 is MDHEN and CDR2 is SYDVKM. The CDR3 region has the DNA TGTGCCAGCAGTTTATTGAGCGGGGGGTACCAAGAGACCCAGTACTTC. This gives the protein CASSLLSGGYQETQYF.

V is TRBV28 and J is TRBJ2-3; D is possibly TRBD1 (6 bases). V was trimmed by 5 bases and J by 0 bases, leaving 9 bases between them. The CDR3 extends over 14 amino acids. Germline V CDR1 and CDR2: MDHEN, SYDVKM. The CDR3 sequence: CASSDRTSTDTQYF. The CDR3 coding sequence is TGTGCCAGCAGTGACAGGACTAGCACAGATACGCAGTATTTT.

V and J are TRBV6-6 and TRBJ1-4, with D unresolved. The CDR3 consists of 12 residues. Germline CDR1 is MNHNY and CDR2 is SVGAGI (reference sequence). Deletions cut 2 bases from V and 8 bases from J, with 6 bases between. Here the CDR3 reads CASSYGGEKLFF. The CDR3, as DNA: TGTGCCAGCAGTTACGGCGGAGAAAAACTGTTTTTT.

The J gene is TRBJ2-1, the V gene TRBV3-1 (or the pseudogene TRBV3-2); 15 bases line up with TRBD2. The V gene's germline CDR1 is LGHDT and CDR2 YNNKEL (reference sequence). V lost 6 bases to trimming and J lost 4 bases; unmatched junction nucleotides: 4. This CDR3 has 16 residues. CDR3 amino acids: CASRRTSGRGYNEQFF. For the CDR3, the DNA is TGTGCCAGCAGAAGGACTAGCGGGAGGGGTTACAATGAGCAGTTCTTC.

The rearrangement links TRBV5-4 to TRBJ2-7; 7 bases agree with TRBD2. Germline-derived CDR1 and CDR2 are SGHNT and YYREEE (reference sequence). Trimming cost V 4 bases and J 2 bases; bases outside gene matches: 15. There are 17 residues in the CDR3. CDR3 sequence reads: CASSQPEGGTETYEQYF. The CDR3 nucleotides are TGTGCCAGCAGCCAACCCGAGGGAGGGACTGAGACCTACGAGCAGTACTTC.

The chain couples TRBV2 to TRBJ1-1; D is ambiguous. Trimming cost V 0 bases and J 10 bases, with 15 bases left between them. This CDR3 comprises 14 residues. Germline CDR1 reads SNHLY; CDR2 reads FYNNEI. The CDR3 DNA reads TGTGCCAGCAGTGAAGCGGGTGGAGGTTTCGGAGCTTTCTTT. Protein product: CASSEAGGGFGAFF.

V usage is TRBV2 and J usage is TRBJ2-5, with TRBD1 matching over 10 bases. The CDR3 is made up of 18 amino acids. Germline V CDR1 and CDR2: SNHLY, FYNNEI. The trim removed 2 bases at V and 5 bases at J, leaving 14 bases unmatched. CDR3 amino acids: CASSERLVGQGLDETQYF. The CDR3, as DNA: TGTGCCAGCAGTGAAAGGTTGGTGGGACAGGGGCTCGATGAGACCCAGTACTTC.

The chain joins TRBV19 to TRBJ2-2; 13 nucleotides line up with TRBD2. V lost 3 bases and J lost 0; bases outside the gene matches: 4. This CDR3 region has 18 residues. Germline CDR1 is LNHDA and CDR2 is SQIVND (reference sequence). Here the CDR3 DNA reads TGTGCCAGTAGTATGGTACTAGCGGGAGGGGCGAACACCGGGGAGCTGTTTTTT. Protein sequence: CASSMVLAGGANTGELFF.

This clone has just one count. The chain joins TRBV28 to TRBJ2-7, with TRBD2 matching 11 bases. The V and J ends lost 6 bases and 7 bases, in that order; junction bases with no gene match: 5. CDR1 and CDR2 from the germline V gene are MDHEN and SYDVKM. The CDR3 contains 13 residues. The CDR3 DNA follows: TGTGCCAGCAGCCCTCGACTAGCGGGGGAGCAGTACTTC. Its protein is CASSPRLAGEQYF.

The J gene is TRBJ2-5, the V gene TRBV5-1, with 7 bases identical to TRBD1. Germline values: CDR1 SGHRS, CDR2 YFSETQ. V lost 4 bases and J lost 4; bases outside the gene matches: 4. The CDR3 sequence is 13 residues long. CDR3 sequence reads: CASSVDRVETQYF. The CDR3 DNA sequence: TGCGCCAGCAGCGTCGACAGGGTAGAGACCCAGTACTTC.

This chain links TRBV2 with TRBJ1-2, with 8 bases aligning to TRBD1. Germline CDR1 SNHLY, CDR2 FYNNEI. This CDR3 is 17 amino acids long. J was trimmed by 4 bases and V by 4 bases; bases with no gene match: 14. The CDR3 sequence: CASSGGDRNSQGYGYTF. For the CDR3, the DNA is TGTGCCAGCAGTGGCGGGGACAGGAATTCCCAGGGCTATGGCTACACCTTC.

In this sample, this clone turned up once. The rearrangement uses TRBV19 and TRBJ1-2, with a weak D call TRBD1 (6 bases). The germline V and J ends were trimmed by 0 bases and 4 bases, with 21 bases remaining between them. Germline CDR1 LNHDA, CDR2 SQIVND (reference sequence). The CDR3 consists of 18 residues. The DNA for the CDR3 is TGTGCCAGTAGTATAGATCTTGTGACAGGAGACCTCTCCTATGGCTACACCTTC. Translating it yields CASSIDLVTGDLSYGYTF.

The CDR3 nucleotides read TGTGCCAGAGGACAGGCGGCGGGAAATTCACCCCTCCACTTT. As protein: CARGQAAGNSPLHF. The chain combines TRBV2 with TRBJ1-6; 7 bases are a match to TRBD1. Germline V lookup: CDR1 SNHLY, CDR2 FYNNEI. This CDR3 spans 14 amino acids. Trimming at V came to 9 bases and at J to 7 bases, leaving 9 bases not matched to a gene.

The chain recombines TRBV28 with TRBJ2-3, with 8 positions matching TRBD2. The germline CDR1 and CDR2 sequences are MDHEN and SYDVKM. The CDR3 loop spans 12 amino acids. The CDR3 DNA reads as TGTGGATCCGGGGGGGCGGCAGATACGCAGTATTTT. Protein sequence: CGSGGAADTQYF.

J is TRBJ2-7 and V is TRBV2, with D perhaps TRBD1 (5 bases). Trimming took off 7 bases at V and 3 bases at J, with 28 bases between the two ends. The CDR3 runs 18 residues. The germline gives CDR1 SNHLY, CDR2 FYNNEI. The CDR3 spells CASIKNRQLNRQNYEQYF. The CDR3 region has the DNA TGTGCCAGCATCAAAAATAGGCAGCTGAACAGGCAGAACTACGAGCAGTACTTC. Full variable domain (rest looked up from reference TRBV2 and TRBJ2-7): EPEVTQTPSHQVTQMGQEVILRCVPISNHLYFYWYRQILGQKVEFLVSFYNNEISEKSEIFDDQFSVERPDGSNFTLKIRSTKLEDSAMYFCASIKNRQLNRQNYEQYFGPGTRLTVT.

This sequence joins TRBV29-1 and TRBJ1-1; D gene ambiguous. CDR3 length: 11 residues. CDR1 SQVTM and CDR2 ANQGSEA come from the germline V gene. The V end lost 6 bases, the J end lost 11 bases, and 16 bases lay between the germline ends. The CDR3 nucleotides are TGCAGCGTCCACGAGCCCGGGGAGGCTTTCTTT. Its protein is CSVHEPGEAFF.

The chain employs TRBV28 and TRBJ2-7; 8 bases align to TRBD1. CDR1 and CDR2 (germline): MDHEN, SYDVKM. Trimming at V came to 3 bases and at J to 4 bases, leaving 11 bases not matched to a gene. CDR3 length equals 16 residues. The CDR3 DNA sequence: TGTGCCAGCAGTTTGACTCCCGGGACAGGAGATTACGAGCAGTACTTC. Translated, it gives CASSLTPGTGDYEQYF. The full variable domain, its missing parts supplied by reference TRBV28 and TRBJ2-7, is DVKVTQSSRYLVKRTGEKVFLECVQDMDHENMFWYRQDPGLGLRLIYFSYDVKMKEKGDIPEGYSVSREKKERFSLILESASTNQTSMYLCASSLTPGTGDYEQYFGPGTRLTVT.

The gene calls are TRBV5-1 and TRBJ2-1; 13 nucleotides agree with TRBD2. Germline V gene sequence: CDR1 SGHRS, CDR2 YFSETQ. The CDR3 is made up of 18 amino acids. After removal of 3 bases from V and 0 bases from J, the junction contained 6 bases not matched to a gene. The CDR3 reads CASSSGLAGASSYNEQFF. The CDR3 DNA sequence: TGCGCCAGCAGCTCAGGACTAGCGGGGGCTAGCTCCTACAATGAGCAGTTCTTC.